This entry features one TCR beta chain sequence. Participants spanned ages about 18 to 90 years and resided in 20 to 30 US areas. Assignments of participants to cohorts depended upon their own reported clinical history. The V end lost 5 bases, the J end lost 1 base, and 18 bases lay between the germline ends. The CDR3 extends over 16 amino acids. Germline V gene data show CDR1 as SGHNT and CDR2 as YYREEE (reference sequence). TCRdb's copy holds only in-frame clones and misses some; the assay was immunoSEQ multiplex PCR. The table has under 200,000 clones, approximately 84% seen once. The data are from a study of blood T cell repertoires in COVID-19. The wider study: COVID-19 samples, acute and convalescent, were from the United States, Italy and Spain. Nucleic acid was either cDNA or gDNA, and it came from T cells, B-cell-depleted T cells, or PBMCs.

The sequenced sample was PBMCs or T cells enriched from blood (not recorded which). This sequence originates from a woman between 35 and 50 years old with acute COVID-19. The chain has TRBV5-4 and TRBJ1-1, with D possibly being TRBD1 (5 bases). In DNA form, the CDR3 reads TGTGCCAGCAGAAGTGATTTAAGCAGGGAGAACACTGAAGCTTTCTTT. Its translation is CASRSDLSRENTEAFF.